This T cell receptor (beta chain) was documented in a study of cytomegalovirus exposure and HLA in healthy donors (dated by TCRdb to about 2017). Regarding the study in general: According to a later analysis, one platform produced both the 120 validation repertoires and the roughly 640 repertoires of the first cohort. The study aimed to test whether cataloging public T cell receptors could reveal signatures of past pathogen exposure. A separate validation cohort of roughly 130 different subjects was used in addition to the roughly 720-subject first cohort. High-throughput TCR immunosequencing, statistical association of individual TCRs with disease status, and machine learning were combined to predict cytomegalovirus infection status.

The donors belonged to the validation cohort of over a hundred subjects, which was separate from the approximately 680-subject first cohort. Of note for this clone: Its binding antigen is unknown. Base-call qualities are not available, and no considerably larger clone is one nucleotide away.

Library creation used the immunoSEQ multiplex PCR assay. Concerning the study's data processing: A statistical classification framework was built for diagnosing cytomegalovirus status from the catalog of TCR beta chain sequences. Entries here come from immuneACCESS through TCRdb and include only in-frame sequences with V and J called. Some clones fail to appear in such tables; in the studies checked, an unresolved V gene covers under half of the shortfall, and the cause of the remainder is unknown. The V and J calls and clone size were taken over from that table, and D and trimming were inferred from the DNA. This sample comprises 200,000 to 250,000 clones, around 78% of them detected only once. Jointly, the top ten make up roughly 5.4% of the sample. V drops 0 bases and J drops 3 bases, leaving 9 bases in between. The CDR3 runs 13 residues from the cysteine to the phenylalanine. The only DNA kept is the CDR3, 39 bases in frame from the first base. The germline V gene (reference sequence) gives CDR1 as GTSNPN and CDR2 as SVGIG.

Beyond this particular receptor, the publication reports: In both the original and validation cohorts, the classifier was reported to diagnose cytomegalovirus status with high specificity and sensitivity. The study gave a list of 150 to 200 TCR beta chains associated with cytomegalovirus. The validation cohort had no HLA typing available for a later analysis, so co-occurrence within that cohort was assessed over all 120 or so repertoires. Across donors, most TCR sequences were observed very rarely, whereas some public TCRs were present in many individuals. A later analysis found that TCRs clustered in the first cohort also tended to co-occur in the 120 validation repertoires, with more than 90% of cluster scores above 0. A few of the identified cytomegalovirus-associated TCR beta chains were confirmed in vitro to be specific for cytomegalovirus antigens. It was suggested by the authors that the approach could potentially be generalized to other disease states and immunological phenotypes.

The chain uses TRBV30 and TRBJ2-7, with the D gene not confidently named. Sequenced: PBMCs. This TCR came from a woman in her late teens or twenties in good health and CMV-seronegative. The CDR3: CAWSVGQLYEQYF. The DNA sequence is given as TGTGCCTGGAGTGTCGGGCAGCTCTACGAGCAGTACTTC.